This TCR beta chain came from a study of response to subunit inactivated influenza vaccine. The study, taken as a whole, reports: Authors proposed each seasonal influenza vaccination draws in few new T cells.

CDR1 is SGHVS and CDR2 is FQNEAQ in the germline V gene. CDR3 size: 14 residues. The J segment lost 5 bases and the V segment lost 5 bases, leaving 7 bases of the junction unmatched. TCRdb recomputed calls from the RT-PCR reads with MiXCR, one row per CDR3 protein. The sample records about 520,000 distinct CDR3 sequences, approximately 24% being singletons. As for this clonotype: The antigen remains undetermined.

The sequence came from a man aged 50 to 60 who received an inactivated influenza vaccine. V usage is TRBV7-8 and J usage is TRBJ1-2; 8 bases fit TRBD1. Sequences were derived from CD4+ T cells sorted from PBMCs, sampled around 5 days after vaccination. Here the CDR3 DNA reads TGTGCCAGCAGCCGGCGACAGGGGAATTATGGCTACACCTTC. The encoded protein is CASSRRQGNYGYTF.